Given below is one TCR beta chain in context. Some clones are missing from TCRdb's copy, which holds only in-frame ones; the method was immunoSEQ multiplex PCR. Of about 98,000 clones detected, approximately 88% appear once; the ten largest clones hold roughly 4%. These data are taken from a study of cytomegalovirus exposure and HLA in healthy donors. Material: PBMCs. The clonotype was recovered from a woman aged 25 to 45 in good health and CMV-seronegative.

CDR3 DNA sequence: TGCGCCAGCAGCCCGCCGACTAGCTTGGGCACAGATACGCAGTATTTT. This sequence encodes CASSPPTSLGTDTQYF. The rearrangement joins TRBV4-1 to TRBJ2-3; 7 nucleotides line up with TRBD2. Germline V lookup: CDR1 MGHRA, CDR2 YSYEKL. This CDR3 spans 16 amino acids. V was clipped by 4 bases and J by 1 base; unmatched bases: 8.